A selection of T cell receptor beta chains follows, all from one sample in a study of blood T cell repertoires in COVID-19. The repertoire was sequenced with immunoSEQ multiplex PCR; TCRdb's copy has only in-frame clones and lacks some. The profile shows 150,000 or so clones, just over 85% of them singletons. Sample: peripheral blood. The receptors originated from a woman aged 55-69 years with acute or convalescent COVID-19. The CDR3 runs from the conserved cysteine through the conserved F or W. The D gene is left open where the match is weak. Clone size, where shown, is once, few, many, or a class for clones that have expanded.

abundance	d_gene	j_gene	v_gene	CDR3aa	CDR3nt
.	TRBD1	TRBJ1-3	TRBV7-3	CASSNRQGNTIYF	TGTGCCAGCAGCAACCGACAGGGGAACACCATATATTTT
.	.	TRBJ2-1	TRBV30	CAWSVRGNEQFF	TGTGCCTGGAGTGTACGCGGGAATGAGCAGTTCTTC
.	TRBD1	TRBJ1-1	TRBV12-3/TRBV12-4	CATGQGGTEAFF	TGTGCCACCGGACAGGGTGGGACTGAAGCTTTCTTT
.	TRBD1	TRBJ2-7	TRBV27	CASSPRGPYEQYF	TGTGCCAGCAGTCCCAGGGGGCCCTACGAGCAGTACTTC
.	.	TRBJ2-2	TRBV2	CASSGRTANTGELFF	TGTGCCAGCAGTGGGAGGACAGCGAACACCGGGGAGCTGTTTTTT
.	.	TRBJ1-5	TRBV6-2/TRBV6-3	CASSSSGAGLSNQPQHF	TGTGCCAGCAGTTCAAGCGGGGCGGGACTGAGCAATCAGCCCCAGCATTTT
.	TRBD2	TRBJ2-7	TRBV29-1	CSGQSDGGEQYF	TGCAGCGGACAGTCAGACGGGGGGGAGCAGTACTTC
.	.	TRBJ2-3	TRBV7-3	CASSLFGAGGGTDTQYF	.
.	TRBD1	TRBJ2-3	TRBV28	CASRRDRGPPDTQYF	TGTGCCAGCAGGAGGGACAGGGGCCCGCCAGATACGCAGTATTTT
.	TRBD1	TRBJ2-7	TRBV28	CASSRSGTGFEQYF	TGTGCCAGCAGTCGATCCGGGACAGGGTTCGAGCAGTACTTC
.	TRBD1	TRBJ2-3	TRBV7-2	CASSAQDRGRRVATQYF	TGTGCCAGCAGCGCCCAGGACAGGGGACGCCGAGTTGCTACGCAGTATTTT
.	TRBD1	TRBJ1-1	TRBV11-2	CASSLAGQAAEAFF	TGTGCCAGCAGCCTTGCGGGACAGGCGGCTGAAGCTTTCTTT
once	.	TRBJ2-7	TRBV18	CASSPPGQGWTYEQYF	TGTGCCAGCTCACCACCGGGGCAGGGTTGGACCTACGAGCAGTACTTC
.	.	TRBJ1-6	TRBV5-4	CASQGSSSYNSPLHF	TGTGCCAGCCAGGGTTCTAGCTCCTATAATTCACCCCTCCACTTT
.	TRBD2	TRBJ2-5	TRBV5-1	CASSRTSGGLYQETQYF	TGCGCCAGCAGCCGGACTAGCGGGGGCCTGTACCAAGAGACCCAGTACTTC
.	TRBD1	TRBJ1-3	TRBV19	CASSNRQGQISSGNTIYF	TGTGCCAGTAGTAACCGACAGGGCCAGATCTCATCTGGAAACACCATATATTTT
.	.	TRBJ2-7	TRBV25-1	CASRDHRRAYEQYF	TGTGCCAGCAGGGATCACAGGAGGGCCTACGAGCAGTACTTC
.	.	TRBJ1-2	TRBV9	CASSRGGDGAFYGYTF	TGTGCCAGCAGCCGTGGGGGGGACGGGGCCTTCTATGGCTACACCTTC
.	.	TRBJ1-1	TRBV6-4	CASKMDISNTEAFF	TGTGCCAGCAAGATGGACATTTCGAACACTGAAGCTTTCTTT
.	.	TRBJ1-6	TRBV19	CASSIGHLRHSPLHF	TGTGCCAGTAGTATTGGACACTTGAGGCATTCACCCCTCCACTTT
once	.	TRBJ1-1	TRBV12-3/TRBV12-4	CASRAQENTEAFF	TGTGCCAGCAGAGCACAGGAGAACACTGAAGCTTTCTTT
.	.	TRBJ1-1	TRBV9	CASSPTQGLGVGTEAFF	TGTGCCAGCAGCCCTACCCAGGGGCTCGGGGTGGGCACTGAAGCTTTCTTT
.	TRBD1	TRBJ2-5	TRBV6-5	CASRHGQGVGETQYF	TGTGCCAGCAGACACGGACAGGGGGTGGGAGAGACCCAGTACTTC
few	.	TRBJ2-7	TRBV5-1	CASSLPGEQYF	TGCGCCAGCAGCTTGCCGGGGGAGCAGTACTTC
.	TRBD1	TRBJ1-4	TRBV18	CASSPQGAGGEKLFF	TGTGCCAGCTCACCACAGGGGGCCGGAGGTGAAAAACTGTTTTTT
.	.	TRBJ1-1	TRBV12-3/TRBV12-4	CASRSGTPEAFF	TGTGCCAGCAGATCCGGGACACCTGAAGCTTTCTTT
.	TRBD1	TRBJ1-4	TRBV15	CATSSDRGREKLFF	TGTGCCACCAGCAGCGACAGGGGGAGGGAAAAACTGTTTTTT
.	.	TRBJ1-1	TRBV7-2	CASSLEGAVVTEAFF	TGTGCCAGCAGCTTAGAAGGGGCGGTCGTCACTGAAGCTTTCTTT
.	.	TRBJ1-5	TRBV19	CASSKEYSNQPQHF	TGTGCCAGTAGTAAAGAATATAGCAATCAGCCCCAGCATTTT
.	.	TRBJ1-3	TRBV18	CASSQPGGQSGNTIYF	TGTGCCAGCTCACAGCCGGGAGGTCAGTCCGGAAACACCATATATTTT
.	.	TRBJ2-7	TRBV4-2	CASSQEVAAFSYEQYF	TGTGCCAGCAGCCAAGAGGTAGCGGCGTTCTCCTACGAGCAGTACTTC
.	.	TRBJ1-1	TRBV9	CASSAPRAEAFF	TGTGCCAGCAGCGCGCCCAGGGCTGAAGCTTTCTTT
.	TRBD1	TRBJ1-6	TRBV18	CASSPQGQTNSPLHF	TGTGCCAGCTCACCACAGGGACAGACTAATTCACCCCTCCACTTT
.	TRBD1	TRBJ2-7	TRBV19	CASSATGSYEQYF	TGTGCCAGTAGTGCGACAGGGTCCTACGAGCAGTACTTC
.	.	TRBJ1-5	TRBV19	CASSVLQDSNQPQHF	TGTGCCAGTAGTGTCTTACAGGATAGCAATCAGCCCCAGCATTTT
.	TRBD1	TRBJ1-3	TRBV9	CASSRRPGQGPPGNTIYF	TGTGCCAGCAGCCGAAGGCCGGGACAGGGTCCCCCTGGAAACACCATATATTTT
.	.	TRBJ1-3	TRBV28	CASSSGDLAGNTIYF	TGTGCCAGCAGTTCAGGGGATTTGGCTGGAAACACCATATATTTT
.	TRBD1	TRBJ1-2	TRBV27	CASSPGQGAGYTF	TGTGCCAGCAGTCCGGGACAGGGGGCGGGCTACACCTTC
.	TRBD1	TRBJ1-5	TRBV28	CASIENRGRVQPQHF	TGTGCCAGCATCGAAAACAGGGGGCGGGTTCAGCCCCAGCATTTT
.	.	TRBJ1-1	TRBV9	CASSGSVNTEAFF	TGTGCCAGCAGCGGATCGGTGAACACTGAAGCTTTCTTT
.	.	TRBJ1-1	TRBV29-1	CSVNRAQRAEAFF	TGCAGCGTCAACAGGGCTCAACGAGCTGAAGCTTTCTTT
.	.	TRBJ1-1	TRBV30	CAWTMWGGTFF	TGTGCCTGGACCATGTGGGGGGGGACTTTCTTT
.	TRBD1	TRBJ1-2	TRBV5-4	CASSPGTGLYGYTF	TGTGCCAGCAGCCCGGGGACAGGGCTCTATGGCTACACCTTC
.	TRBD1	TRBJ1-5	TRBV28	CASSFGRGFQPQHF	TGTGCCAGCAGTTTCGGCAGGGGGTTTCAGCCCCAGCATTTT
.	.	TRBJ1-2	TRBV3-1/TRBV3-2	CASSLVQVGGYTF	TGTGCCAGCAGCCTAGTACAGGTCGGAGGCTACACCTTC
.	TRBD1	TRBJ2-7	TRBV4-2	CASSQDLNPRGWFAYEQYF	TGTGCCAGCAGCCAAGACTTAAATCCCAGGGGGTGGTTTGCCTACGAGCAGTACTTC
.	.	TRBJ1-6	TRBV4-1	CASTFDSTYNSPLHF	TGCGCCAGCACATTTGACAGCACCTATAATTCACCCCTCCACTTT
.	.	TRBJ2-4	TRBV4-1	CASSQVAVSESRNIQYF	TGCGCCAGCAGCCAAGTGGCCGTATCAGAATCCAGAAACATTCAGTACTTC
.	TRBD1	TRBJ1-2	TRBV18	CASSPGQGLNYGYTF	TGTGCCAGCTCACCAGGACAGGGTTTAAACTATGGCTACACCTTC